The 21 T cell receptor beta chains below all came from one sample that was sequenced in a study of T cells in Graves' hyperthyroidism and ophthalmopathy. What was amplified from RNA transcripts were TCR beta CDR3 regions. HTBI primers were employed in a first-round RT-PCR of the TCR CDR3. TCRdb re-derived calls from the multiplex PCR reads in MiXCR, one entry per CDR3 protein. Among about half a million distinct CDR3 sequences listed, roughly 25% were seen once. The specimen was blood. The source of these receptors is a woman aged 25-40 years with Graves' ophthalmopathy.

This clonotype was observed once. This may come from a read error, since a much larger clone is one base off. The conserved final phenylalanine or tryptophan is absent from the CDR3, which likely points to a read error. This chain links TRBV7-2 with TRBJ2-7; D unresolved. This CDR3 region has 15 residues. The V gene's germline CDR1 is SGHTA and CDR2 FQGNSA. V shed 3 bases and J shed 1 base, with 13 bases lying between them. CDR3 in amino acids: CASSFGRIQSYEQYS. The CDR3 DNA reads as TGTGCCAGCAGCTTTGGCAGGATTCAATCCTACGAGCAGTACTCC.

This clonotype was picked up many times. The V gene is TRBV5-1, the J gene TRBJ1-2; no reliable D call. Trimming pared 1 base from V and 4 bases from J, leaving 11 bases between. Germline values: CDR1 SGHRS, CDR2 YFSETQ. The CDR3 extends over 14 amino acids. CDR3 protein: CASSLLMGSYGYTF. The CDR3 bases are TGCGCCAGCAGCTTGCTTATGGGGAGCTATGGCTACACCTTC.

This clonotype was seen repeatedly, ten times or more. The chain links TRBV25-1 to TRBJ1-2, with unresolved D. This CDR3 comprises 14 residues. Between the trimmed V and J ends, which lost 1 base and 0 bases, there was a span of 6 bases. Germline V gene sequence: CDR1 MGHDK, CDR2 SYGVNS. In DNA, the CDR3 is TGTGCCAGCAGTGAATCGGCAGCTAACTATGGCTACACCTTC. Translating gives CASSESAANYGYTF.

This clonotype was seen only a few times. This chain connects TRBV19 to TRBJ1-5; possibly TRBD1 for D (5 bases). CDR1 LNHDA and CDR2 SQIVND come from the germline V gene (reference sequence). This CDR3 comprises 14 residues. With 8 bases removed from V and 7 bases from J, the gap between germline ends came to 18 bases. CDR3 sequence: CASYLTGGRQPQHF. In DNA, the CDR3 is TGTGCCAGTTACCTTACAGGTGGACGGCAGCCCCAGCATTTT.

This clonotype was counted at least ten times. V and J are TRBV10-3 and TRBJ2-7, with D possibly matching TRBD1 (6 bases). The V gene lost 2 bases and the J gene lost 0 bases, with 14 bases spanning the gap. Looked up from germline, CDR1 is ENHRY and CDR2 is SYGVKD. The CDR3 contains 16 residues. The CDR3 DNA reads TGTGCCATCAGTGAGATTCGCGGACAGAGCTCCTACGAGCAGTACTTC. Amino acid sequence: CAISEIRGQSSYEQYF.

This clonotype appeared many times. V is TRBV6-1 and J is TRBJ1-1; 9 bases fit TRBD1. J was trimmed by 10 bases and V by 2 bases; bases with no gene match: 2. The CDR3 is made up of 12 amino acids. The germline V gene encodes CDR1 MNHNS and CDR2 SASEGT. CDR3 nucleotides: TGTGCCAGCAGTGAACAGGACAGGGGAGCTTTCTTT. Protein sequence: CASSEQDRGAFF.

Many counts were recorded for this clonotype. The genes are TRBV6-1 and TRBJ2-5, with D perhaps TRBD2 (5 bases). V was cut by 0 bases and J by 5 bases, with 13 bases left in between. The CDR3 is 15 amino acids. Germline CDR1 is MNHNS and CDR2 is SASEGT. For the CDR3, the DNA is TGTGCCAGCAGTGAAGCGACTAACCTCATTGAGACCCAGTACTTC. Amino acid sequence: CASSEATNLIETQYF.

The chain carries TRBV27 and TRBJ2-7, with D possibly TRBD1 on 5 matching bases. V was cut by 2 bases and J by 4 bases, with 12 bases left in between. From germline, CDR1 is MNHEY and CDR2 SMNVEV (reference sequence). The CDR3 consists of 14 residues. In DNA, the CDR3 is TGTGCCAGCAGTTTAACCGGACATCTATACGAGCAGTACTTC. It yields the protein CASSLTGHLYEQYF.

In this sample, this clonotype turned up many times. The genes are TRBV10-3 and TRBJ2-7; maybe TRBD1 (5 bases). With 6 bases removed from V and 0 bases from J, the gap between germline ends came to 9 bases. CDR3 length equals 13 residues. Germline values: CDR1 ENHRY, CDR2 SYGVKD. Here the CDR3 reads CAISAQVSYEQYF. The CDR3 DNA sequence: TGTGCCATCAGCGCACAGGTCTCCTACGAGCAGTACTTC.

This clonotype was counted ten times or more. V gene TRBV6-2 or TRBV6-3 combines with J gene TRBJ2-5, with 9 bases identical to TRBD1. With V trimmed by 1 base and J by 5 bases, 5 bases remained unmatched. The germline gives CDR1 MNHEY, CDR2 SVGEGT. This CDR3 spans 15 amino acids. In DNA form, the CDR3 reads TGTGCCAGCAGTTACTGGGGACAGGGAGGGGAGACCCAGTACTTC. Encoded protein: CASSYWGQGGETQYF.

The chain joins TRBV25-1 to TRBJ1-3; D gene unclear. V lost 1 base and J 4 bases, leaving 11 bases between the germline ends. There are 15 residues in the CDR3. Germline lookup yields CDR1 MGHDK and CDR2 SYGVNS. CDR3 DNA sequence: TGTGCCAGCAGTGAATCTAGGCCATCCGGAAACACCATATATTTT. It translates to CASSESRPSGNTIYF.

V is TRBV20-1 and J is TRBJ1-2, with D unresolved. The V end lost 6 bases, the J end lost 2 bases, and 13 bases lay between the germline ends. In germline, CDR1 is DFQATT, CDR2 SNEGSKA (reference sequence). The CDR3 totals 13 residues. The CDR3 region is CSAVPESNYGYTF. The CDR3 nucleotides are TGCAGTGCAGTCCCAGAATCCAACTATGGCTACACCTTC.

The rearrangement links TRBV20-1 to TRBJ2-5, with 12 positions matching TRBD1. The germline CDR1 and CDR2 sequences are DFQATT and SNEGSKA (reference sequence). V shed 6 bases and J 4 bases; nucleotides not matched to a gene: 6. The CDR3 consists of 14 residues. CDR3 bases: TGCAGTGCGGCCGGGACAGGGGGCATAGAGACCCAGTACTTC. Its protein is CSAAGTGGIETQYF.

The rearrangement uses TRBV10-2 and TRBJ2-2; TRBD1 matches 9 bases. V was clipped by 3 bases and J by 0 bases; unmatched bases: 5. CDR3 length equals 17 residues. CDR1 and CDR2 (germline): WSHSY, SAAADI. The CDR3 sequence is CASSDGTGLPNTGELFF. The DNA for the CDR3 is TGCGCCAGCAGTGATGGGACAGGGCTTCCGAACACCGGGGAGCTGTTTTTT.

This clonotype showed up many times. The V call is TRBV9, the J call TRBJ1-1; 9 bases line up with TRBD1. CDR3 length: 13 residues. J was trimmed by 10 bases and V by 3 bases; bases with no gene match: 7. Germline CDR1 is SGDLS and CDR2 is YYNGEE. This CDR3 reads CASSATGGVGAFF. In DNA, the CDR3 is TGTGCCAGCAGCGCGACAGGGGGAGTAGGAGCTTTCTTT.

Many counts were recorded for this clonotype. The CDR3 sequence is CASSLWPKKSYEQYF. The CDR3 region has the DNA TGTGCCAGCAGTTTATGGCCTAAGAAATCCTACGAGCAGTACTTC. This chain links TRBV28 with TRBJ2-7; D not certain. Germline loops: CDR1 MDHEN, CDR2 SYDVKM. Deletions cut 0 bases from V and 1 base from J, with 10 bases between. This CDR3 spans 15 amino acids.

The chain has TRBV7-9 and TRBJ1-4, with no clear D. V was clipped by 4 bases and J by 12 bases, with 9 bases between them. Germline values: CDR1 SEHNR, CDR2 FQNEAQ (reference sequence). The length of the CDR3 is 11 residues. The CDR3, as DNA: TGTGCCAGCAGCTCCCGCGGTGAACTGTTTTTT. This codes for CASSSRGELFF.

The chain carries TRBV12-3 or TRBV12-4 and TRBJ1-5; 9 nucleotides match TRBD1. The CDR3 runs 14 residues. Trimming cost V 5 bases and J 11 bases; bases outside gene matches: 10. The CDR3 coding sequence is TGTGCCAGCAGTGGGGGGACAGGGCATATGGCCCAGCATTTT. As protein: CASSGGTGHMAQHF.

Regarding this clonotype: This may come from a read error, since a much larger clone is one base off. The conserved closing phenylalanine or tryptophan is absent in this CDR3, likely reflecting a read error. This chain uses TRBV7-8 with TRBJ1-1; the D gene is possibly TRBD1 (6 bases). Looked up from germline, CDR1 is SGHVS and CDR2 is FQNEAQ. Trimming took 2 bases from V and 4 from J, leaving 14 bases between them. The CDR3 is 15 amino acids. The CDR3 sequence is CASSLFQGTGTEAFS. DNA for the CDR3: TGTGCCAGCAGCTTATTCCAGGGGACCGGCACTGAAGCTTTCTCT.

This clonotype came up a few times. The genes are TRBV7-9 and TRBJ2-1; D unclear. Germline values: CDR1 SEHNR, CDR2 FQNEAQ (reference sequence). V was trimmed by 1 base and J by 9 bases, leaving 7 bases between them. The CDR3 sequence is 12 residues long. The CDR3 bases are TGTGCCAGCAGCTTAGACGGGCTTGAGCAGTTCTTC. This translates into CASSLDGLEQFF.

This rearrangement joins TRBV7-2 to TRBJ2-5; D possibly matches TRBD1 or TRBD2 (5 bases each). CDR3 size: 16 residues. Trimming took off 7 bases at V and 5 bases at J, with 23 bases between the two ends. Looked up from germline, CDR1 is SGHTA and CDR2 is FQGNSA. CDR3 loop: CASTPIPTGTEETQYF. Written as DNA, the CDR3 is TGTGCCAGCACTCCTATTCCCACGGGGACGGAGGAGACCCAGTACTTC. The complete variable domain, with remaining parts taken from reference TRBV7-2 and TRBJ2-5, reads GAGVSQSPSNKVTEKGKDVELRCDPISGHTALYWYRQSLGQGLEFLIYFQGNSAPDKSGLPSDRFSAERTGGSVSTLTIQRTQQEDSAVYLCASTPIPTGTEETQYFGPGTRLLVL.